This T cell receptor (beta chain) came from a study of beta chain features in type 1 diabetes. Whole-study results and caveats: Healthy donors had naive, central memory and Treg TCRB repertoires that appeared less similar than those seen among patients.

Note on this clone: As yet, its antigen is unknown.

The V and J ends lost 5 bases and 3 bases, in that order; junction bases with no gene match: 16. Germline-derived CDR1 and CDR2 are SGHRS and YFSETQ. This CDR3 has 17 amino acids. Expressed TCRB transcripts were sequenced because the isolated RNA had all been reverse transcribed beforehand. Method: immunoSEQ multiplex PCR; TCRdb's copy keeps in-frame clones and lacks some. The sample shows about 320,000 clones, about 14% of them seen only once. The material sequenced was central memory CD4+ T cells from blood. V and J are TRBV5-1 and TRBJ2-7; 8 bases align to TRBD1. The clonotype comes from a man aged 30 to 45 in good health. CDR3 amino acids: CASRYDRGRSRNYEQYF. The CDR3 DNA is TGCGCCAGCAGATACGACAGGGGACGTTCGAGAAACTACGAGCAGTACTTC.